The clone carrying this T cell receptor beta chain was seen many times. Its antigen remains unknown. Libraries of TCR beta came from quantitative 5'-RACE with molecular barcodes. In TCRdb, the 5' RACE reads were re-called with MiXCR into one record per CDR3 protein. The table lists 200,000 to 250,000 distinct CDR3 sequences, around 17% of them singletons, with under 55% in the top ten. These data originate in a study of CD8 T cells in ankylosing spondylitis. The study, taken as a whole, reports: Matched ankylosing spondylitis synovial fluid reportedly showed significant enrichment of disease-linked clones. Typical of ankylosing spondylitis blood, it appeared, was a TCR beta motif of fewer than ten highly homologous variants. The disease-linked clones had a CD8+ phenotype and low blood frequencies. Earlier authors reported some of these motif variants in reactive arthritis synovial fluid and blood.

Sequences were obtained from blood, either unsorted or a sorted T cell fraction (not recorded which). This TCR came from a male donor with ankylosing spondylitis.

CDR3 sequence (DNA): TGTGCCAGCAGCGTAGACTCGGGGAACGAGCAGTACTTC. This gives the protein CASSVDSGNEQYF. The V and J genes are TRBV9 and TRBJ2-7; a weak D match, TRBD2 (5 bases). CDR3 length: 13 amino acids. In germline, CDR1 is SGDLS, CDR2 YYNGEE. The V end lost 0 bases, the J end lost 5 bases, and 9 bases lay between the germline ends.